The present TCR beta chain was sequenced within a study of T-cell reconstitution after alpha-beta-depleted transplantation in children. Comment on this clonotype: The antigen remains unidentified.

Study-wide results and caveats: Newly generated T cells supplied most T-cell counts and diversity one year post-transplant.

The authors prepared the TCRbeta library with unique molecular identifiers. TCRdb fed the PCR reads into MiXCR, producing one record per CDR3 protein. Among about 610,000 distinct CDR3 sequences listed, more than 20% were seen once. The CDR3 length is 12 residues. With V trimmed by 11 bases and J by 13 bases, 13 bases remained unmatched. Germline CDR1 reads SGHVS; CDR2 reads FQNEAQ. The sequence was collected from a boy younger than two with Wiskott-Aldrich syndrome, due to receive a stem cell transplant. The input for sequencing was PBMCs, taken before TCRalphabeta/CD19-depleted stem cell transplant. V gene TRBV7-8 combines with J gene TRBJ2-4; TRBD1 aligns across 8 bases. The CDR3 region has the DNA TGTGCCTTCCCACCAACAGGGGGAGGCCAGTACTTC. Protein product: CAFPPTGGGQYF.